This note documents a single TCR beta chain sequence. Its target is not known. The source of the sample is a study of vaccination and CD4 T cells after COVID-19. Oncomine TCR Beta short-read sequencing was applied to DNA from cultured CD4+ T cells. Scientists extracted genomic DNA from CD4+ T cells grown in culture. TCRdb fed the PCR reads into MiXCR, producing one record per CDR3 protein. Of approximately 7,700 distinct CDR3 sequences listed, under 65% are singletons. CDR1 and CDR2 from the germline V gene are SQVTM and ANQGSEA. V was clipped by 7 bases and J by 3 bases; unmatched bases: 8. This CDR3 is built from 13 residues. Indicated treatment: approximately 11-day PBMC culture with coronavirus spike peptide pools or control peptides (ViraFEST assay). Those CD4+ T cells from the unexposed donor predate the COVID-19 pandemic (2011-2018). ViraFEST stimulated the growth of antigen-specific T cells using peptide pools and subsequently profiled their TCRs by sequencing.

The sample was CD4+ T cells from blood, cultured in vitro. The TCR sequence derives from a human donor in good health. This chain joins TRBV29-1 and TRBJ1-2; 7 bases map to TRBD1. CDR3 amino acids: CSARDSRYYGYTF. Here the CDR3 DNA reads TGCAGCGCCAGGGACAGTCGTTACTATGGCTACACCTTC.